One and the same sample provided the 27 T cell receptor beta chains below, sequenced in a study of blood T cell repertoires in COVID-19. TCRdb's copy holds only in-frame clones and misses some; the assay was immunoSEQ multiplex PCR. This table holds about 210,000 clones, approximately 81% found once. Sequencing used PBMCs or T cells enriched from blood (not recorded which). Every receptor here comes from a woman aged 45-65 years with acute COVID-19.

This rearrangement joins TRBV19 to TRBJ1-4, with TRBD1 matching 7 bases. Germline CDR1 LNHDA, CDR2 SQIVND (reference sequence). The V and J ends lost 8 bases and 5 bases, in that order; junction bases with no gene match: 8. This CDR3 contains 14 residues. The CDR3 loop is CASYGQARNEKLFF. DNA for the CDR3: TGTGCCAGTTATGGACAGGCCCGGAATGAAAAACTGTTTTTT.

This chain links TRBV5-1 with TRBJ2-7; 10 bases are shared with TRBD1. Germline lookup yields CDR1 SGHRS and CDR2 YFSETQ. V lost 5 bases and J lost 3; bases outside the gene matches: 8. The CDR3 loop spans 15 amino acids. CDR3 coding DNA: TGCGCCAGCAGAGCTGACAGGGGGCGAAGCTACGAGCAGTACTTC. It is translated as CASRADRGRSYEQYF.

J is TRBJ2-5 and V is TRBV4-3, with a possible D match to TRBD1 (6 bases). Per germline, CDR1 LGHNA and CDR2 YSLEER. The CDR3 is 14 residues long. Deletions cut 4 bases from V and 0 bases from J, with 9 bases between. CDR3 DNA: TGCGCCAGCAGCCCCCGACAGGACCAAGAGACCCAGTACTTC. It is translated as CASSPRQDQETQYF.

The J gene is TRBJ2-2, the V gene TRBV5-1; D gene unclear. Germline CDR1 reads SGHRS; CDR2 reads YFSETQ. Trimming removed 3 bases at V and 2 bases at J, with 14 bases between. CDR3 length equals 16 residues. This CDR3 is CASSSFLTYNTGELFF. In nucleotides, the CDR3 is TGCGCCAGCAGCTCCTTCTTGACTTACAACACCGGGGAGCTGTTTTTT.

This chain joins TRBV19 and TRBJ2-5; D ambiguous. CDR1 is LNHDA and CDR2 is SQIVND in the germline V gene (reference sequence). CDR3 length equals 15 residues. V was pared by 0 bases and J by 1 base, with 9 bases between. This CDR3 reads CASSIDQDTQETQYF. CDR3 DNA: TGTGCCAGTAGTATAGATCAAGACACCCAAGAGACCCAGTACTTC.

The rearrangement links TRBV28 to TRBJ1-6; 9 positions match TRBD1. This CDR3 region has 16 residues. Germline values: CDR1 MDHEN, CDR2 SYDVKM. V shed 5 bases and J 9 bases; nucleotides not matched to a gene: 11. The CDR3 here is CASSPQEGTGTSPLHF. The CDR3 DNA reads as TGTGCCAGCAGTCCGCAGGAGGGGACAGGGACTTCACCCCTCCACTTT.

This clone was counted only a few times. This chain's CDR3 is CASSPPRYTDTQYF. The DNA for the CDR3 is TGTGCCAGCAGCCCACCCAGGTACACAGATACGCAGTATTTT. V gene TRBV7-6 combines with J gene TRBJ2-3; D unresolved. V lost 5 bases to trimming and J lost 2 bases, with 11 bases between them. The CDR3 is made up of 14 amino acids. CDR1 SGHVS and CDR2 FNYEAQ come from the germline V gene.

This clone was counted a single time. The V gene is TRBV28, the J gene TRBJ2-7, with a weak D call TRBD1 (5 bases). The germline CDR1 and CDR2 sequences are MDHEN and SYDVKM. V was cut by 5 bases and J by 2 bases, with 16 bases left in between. The CDR3 is 15 amino acids. CDR3 sequence: CASSPWGGSTYEQYF. CDR3 in DNA: TGTGCCAGCAGTCCCTGGGGCGGCAGTACCTACGAGCAGTACTTC.

This rearrangement joins TRBV12-3 or TRBV12-4 to TRBJ1-4, with D tentatively TRBD1 (5 bases). The CDR3 sequence is 11 residues long. V lost 4 bases and J 8 bases, leaving 5 bases between the germline ends. CDR3 region: CASSYREKLFF. CDR3 nucleotides: TGTGCCAGCAGTTACAGGGAAAAACTGTTTTTT.

The chain recombines TRBV7-2 with TRBJ2-4, with no clear D. The CDR3 runs 15 residues. Germline CDR1 reads SGHTA; CDR2 reads FQGNSA. Trimming removed 5 bases at V and 5 bases at J, with 16 bases between. The CDR3 spells CASSPHPIPQNIQYF. The DNA of the CDR3 is TGTGCCAGCAGCCCACATCCCATTCCCCAAAACATTCAGTACTTC.

The chain has TRBV28 and TRBJ2-3, with 9 bases lining up with TRBD1. CDR1 and CDR2 (germline): MDHEN, SYDVKM. Trimming cost V 4 bases and J 3 bases; bases outside gene matches: 11. The CDR3 is 17 amino acids. CDR3 DNA: TGTGCCAGCAGTTCCGTAGGAGGACAGGGGACAACAGATACGCAGTATTTT. This translates into CASSSVGGQGTTDTQYF.

V gene TRBV11-2 combines with J gene TRBJ2-7, with D possibly TRBD2 on 6 matching bases. Trimming stripped 3 bases from V and 6 bases from J, with 12 bases between. There are 13 residues in the CDR3. CDR1 and CDR2 from the germline V gene are SGHAT and FQNNGV. CDR3 protein: CASSLIRGSEQYF. The CDR3 DNA reads as TGTGCCAGCAGCTTGATTCGGGGGTCCGAGCAGTACTTC.

V usage is TRBV19 and J usage is TRBJ1-4; 7 bases match TRBD1. The length of the CDR3 is 14 residues. The V and J ends lost 8 bases and 4 bases, in that order; junction bases with no gene match: 7. In germline, CDR1 is LNHDA, CDR2 SQIVND (reference sequence). The CDR3 loop is CASSRGDGNEKLFF. The CDR3 DNA reads as TGTGCCAGTTCCAGGGGGGACGGTAATGAAAAACTGTTTTTT. Full variable domain (missing parts from reference TRBV19 and TRBJ1-4): DGGITQSPKYLFRKEGQNVTLSCEQNLNHDAMYWYRQDPGQGLRLIYYSQIVNDFQKGDIAEGYSVSREKKESFPLTVTSAQKNPTAFYLCASSRGDGNEKLFFGSGTQLSVL.

The chain has TRBV9 and TRBJ1-2; no clear D. The CDR3 contains 14 residues. The germline gives CDR1 SGDLS, CDR2 YYNGEE. The V gene lost 0 bases and the J gene lost 14 bases, with 20 bases spanning the gap. The CDR3 loop reads CASSVGGTTRLRTF. CDR3 sequence (DNA): TGTGCCAGCAGCGTAGGAGGAACTACCCGCTTAAGGACCTTC.

The rearrangement joins TRBV30 to TRBJ1-2; D not resolved. CDR1 and CDR2 from the germline V gene are GTSNPN and SVGIG (reference sequence). V lost 5 bases and J 7 bases, leaving 23 bases between the germline ends. This CDR3 contains 15 residues. The CDR3 DNA sequence: TGTGCCTGGCAGCTCGGAGAGAGGGTTTTGGCTGGCTACACCTTC. Translation: CAWQLGERVLAGYTF.

V is TRBV19 and J is TRBJ1-2; 8 bases match TRBD1. This CDR3 region has 15 residues. The V gene end was trimmed by 8 bases and the J gene end by 8 bases; junction bases not matched to a gene: 16. Germline assignment: CDR1 LNHDA and CDR2 SQIVND (reference sequence). In nucleotides, the CDR3 is TGTGCCAGTCGCCGGGACAGGCCAACAGTACGCGGCTACACCTTC. Translating gives CASRRDRPTVRGYTF.

This chain connects TRBV18 to TRBJ2-7; D not certain. Trimming shortened V by 3 bases and J by 6 bases, and 12 bases separated the two germline ends. The length of the CDR3 is 13 residues. Germline lookup yields CDR1 KGHSH and CDR2 LQKENI. CDR3 nucleotide sequence: TGTGCCAGCTCACCGGTGCCCGGTGGCGAGCAGTACTTC. It codes for CASSPVPGGEQYF.

This clone was recorded only once. The chain recombines TRBV28 with TRBJ1-1, with D maybe TRBD1 (6 bases). Germline V gives CDR1 MDHEN, CDR2 SYDVKM. V lost 4 bases, J lost 2 bases, and 11 bases lay in between. The CDR3 has 14 amino acids. The CDR3 DNA is TGTGCCAGCAGTTCCAGGGGTATTAACACTGAAGCTTTCTTT. Translating gives CASSSRGINTEAFF.

The rearrangement uses TRBV9 and TRBJ2-1, with a weak D call TRBD1 (5 bases). Germline V gene lookup returns CDR1 SGDLS and CDR2 YYNGEE. This CDR3 comprises 14 residues. Trimming pared 2 bases from V and 4 bases from J, leaving 10 bases between. The CDR3 sequence is CASSVDSLYNEQFF. CDR3 sequence (DNA): TGTGCCAGCAGCGTCGACAGTCTTTACAATGAGCAGTTCTTC.

The V call is TRBV30, the J call TRBJ2-7; 10 nucleotides match TRBD1. The ends lost 5 bases at V and 5 bases at J; junction bases unmatched: 12. Germline V gene data show CDR1 as GTSNPN and CDR2 as SVGIG (reference sequence). This CDR3 comprises 15 residues. DNA for the CDR3: TGTGCCTGGGGACCCGGGTGGACAGGGGGGAACGAGCAGTACTTC. Its translation is CAWGPGWTGGNEQYF.

This chain links TRBV18 with TRBJ1-3; D ambiguous. In germline, CDR1 is KGHSH, CDR2 LQKENI. V was cut by 10 bases and J by 0 bases, with 13 bases left in between. The CDR3 extends over 14 amino acids. The CDR3 here is CATSKASSGNTIYF. The CDR3 nucleotides are TGTGCCACCTCCAAAGCGAGCTCTGGAAACACCATATATTTT.

The chain couples TRBV7-2 to TRBJ1-2, with D perhaps TRBD1 (6 bases). Trimming shortened V by 5 bases and J by 9 bases, and 19 bases separated the two germline ends. The CDR3 length is 14 residues. Germline-derived CDR1 and CDR2 are SGHTA and FQGNSA. The CDR3 DNA is TGTGCCAGCAGCACCCCCTCGGGCAGGGGAAGCTACACCTTC. This translates into CASSTPSGRGSYTF.

This clone appeared a few times. J is TRBJ1-2 and V is TRBV16, with 7 bases that match TRBD1. This CDR3 comprises 15 residues. Germline loops: CDR1 KGHSY, CDR2 FQNENV. Trimming took 4 bases from V and 0 from J; bases not matched to a gene: 5. The CDR3 DNA follows: TGTGCCAGCAGCCGAGGAGGGGGCCCTAACTATGGCTACACCTTC. It translates to CASSRGGGPNYGYTF.

This chain's CDR3 is CAWSPQNTEAFF. The CDR3 nucleotides are TGTGCCTGGAGTCCCCAGAACACTGAAGCTTTCTTT. The V call is TRBV30, the J call TRBJ1-1; D is unclear. The V end was cut by 2 bases, the J end by 1 base, with 5 bases between. The CDR3 totals 12 residues. Germline V lookup: CDR1 GTSNPN, CDR2 SVGIG (reference sequence).

V and J are TRBV27 and TRBJ2-5; 9 nucleotides align to TRBD1. CDR3 length: 14 amino acids. V trimming: 6 bases; J trimming: 5 bases; junction bases outside the gene matches: 7. The germline V gene has CDR1 MNHEY and CDR2 SMNVEV (reference sequence). The CDR3 DNA sequence: TGTGCCAGCAGCACACAGGGGGCCGGGGAGACCCAGTACTTC. Protein product: CASSTQGAGETQYF.

J is TRBJ2-1 and V is TRBV27, with TRBD2 matching over 11 bases. Unmatched junction bases numbered 7, after V lost 5 bases and J lost 4 bases. CDR1 is MNHEY, CDR2 SMNVEV, per germline (reference sequence). The CDR3 spans 16 residues. The CDR3 coding sequence is TGTGCCAGCAGTCCCGTAGCGGGAGGGCTTTACAATGAGCAGTTCTTC. This sequence encodes CASSPVAGGLYNEQFF.

The V call is TRBV6-2 or TRBV6-3, the J call TRBJ2-3; perhaps TRBD1 as D (5 bases). From germline, CDR1 is MNHEY and CDR2 SVGEGT. Trimming took off 5 bases at V and 2 bases at J, with 11 bases between the two ends. CDR3 length: 14 residues. The CDR3 protein is CASSPRVFTDTQYF. The CDR3 DNA sequence: TGTGCCAGCAGTCCCAGGGTTTTCACAGATACGCAGTATTTT.